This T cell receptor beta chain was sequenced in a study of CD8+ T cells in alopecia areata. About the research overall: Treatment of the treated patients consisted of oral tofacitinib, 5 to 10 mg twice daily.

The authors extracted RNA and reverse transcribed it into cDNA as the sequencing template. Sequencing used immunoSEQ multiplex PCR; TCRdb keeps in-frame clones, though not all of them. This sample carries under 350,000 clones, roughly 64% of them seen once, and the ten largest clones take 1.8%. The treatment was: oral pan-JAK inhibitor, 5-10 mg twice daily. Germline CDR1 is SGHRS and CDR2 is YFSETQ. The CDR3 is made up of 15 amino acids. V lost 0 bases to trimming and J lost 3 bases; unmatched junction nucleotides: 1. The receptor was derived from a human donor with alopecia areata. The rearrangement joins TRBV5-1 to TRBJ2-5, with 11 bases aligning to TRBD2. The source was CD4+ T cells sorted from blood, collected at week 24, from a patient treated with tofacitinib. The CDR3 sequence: CASSLDSGGEETQYF. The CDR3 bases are TGCGCCAGCAGCTTGGATAGCGGGGGGGAAGAGACCCAGTACTTC.